These 24 T cell receptor beta chains were sequenced from one sample in a study of T cell responses to AZD1222 COVID-19 vaccine. Repertoires were generated with immunoSEQ multiplex PCR, while TCRdb's copy carries only in-frame clones and drops some. The sample includes 200,000 or so clones, under 95% seen only once; the top ten take approximately 1%. Sequences were derived from peripheral blood, sampled 28 days after the second AZD1222 dose. The receptor source for this set is an adult who received the AZD1222 COVID-19 vaccine.

V gene TRBV4-3 combines with J gene TRBJ1-2; 8 bases align to TRBD1. This CDR3 contains 16 residues. Germline V gene sequence: CDR1 LGHNA, CDR2 YSLEER. The V segment lost 0 bases and the J segment 4 bases; nucleotides outside the gene matches: 7. Here the CDR3 reads CASSQDGGQGFYGYTF. The CDR3 nucleotides read TGCGCCAGCAGCCAAGATGGTGGACAGGGATTCTATGGCTACACCTTC.

This chain connects TRBV5-6 to TRBJ1-2, with TRBD1 matching 8 bases. Germline CDR1 reads SGHDT; CDR2 reads YYEEEE. Germline trimming cut 9 bases from V and 7 bases from J; bases unmatched to any gene: 8. This CDR3 spans 12 amino acids. CDR3 in DNA: TGTGCCACCGGACAGGGTGGACGTGGCTACACCTTC. It encodes CATGQGGRGYTF.

The rearrangement links TRBV4-3 to TRBJ2-3; 10 bases match TRBD2. The trim removed 0 bases at V and 3 bases at J, leaving 3 bases unmatched. The CDR3 length is 16 residues. The germline V gene encodes CDR1 LGHNA and CDR2 YSLEER. CDR3 residues: CASSQELAGPTDTQYF. Here the CDR3 DNA reads TGCGCCAGCAGCCAAGAACTAGCGGGGCCAACAGATACGCAGTATTTT.

The count of this clone is one. The chain couples TRBV5-8 to TRBJ2-1; 9 positions match TRBD1. The V gene's germline CDR1 is SGHTS and CDR2 YDEGEE. The CDR3 consists of 16 residues. Trimming removed 2 bases from V and 7 bases from J; junction bases left unmatched: 10. The CDR3 loop is CASSLPGQGKGNEQFF. CDR3 DNA sequence: TGTGCCAGCAGCTTACCGGGACAGGGTAAGGGGAATGAGCAGTTCTTC.

In the case of this clone: The junction does not match germline at one end; this may be a read error. The chain joins TRBV7-2 to TRBJ1-6, with D perhaps matching TRBD1 (6 bases). The CDR3 loop spans 15 amino acids. Germline lookup yields CDR1 SGHTA and CDR2 FQGNSA. CDR3 sequence reads: CASSLAGQHNSPLHF. The CDR3 coding sequence is TGTGCCAGCAGCTTAGCTGGACAGCATAACTCACCCCTCCACTTT. Full variable domain (remainder filled in from reference TRBV7-2 and TRBJ1-6): GAGVSQSPSNKVTEKGKDVELRCDPISGHTALYWYRQSLGQGLEFLIYFQGNSAPDKSGLPSDRFSAERTGGSVSTLTIQRTQQEDSAVYLCASSLAGQHNSPLHFGNGTRLTVT.

V and J are TRBV6-2 or TRBV6-3 and TRBJ1-1; D is unclear. There are 14 residues in the CDR3. Trimming pared 1 base from V and 2 bases from J, leaving 8 bases between. Germline CDR1 and CDR2: MNHEY and SVGEGT. Here the CDR3 reads CASSYFTDNTEAFF. For the CDR3, the DNA is TGTGCCAGCAGTTACTTCACGGATAACACTGAAGCTTTCTTT.

This clone came up once. The chain links TRBV19 to TRBJ1-2; D call uncertain. Germline V gene data show CDR1 as LNHDA and CDR2 as SQIVND (reference sequence). V lost 0 bases and J lost 4, with 15 bases in between. The CDR3 loop spans 16 amino acids. CDR3 sequence reads: CASSIDPAGGLYGYTF. DNA for the CDR3: TGTGCCAGTAGTATAGATCCCGCGGGCGGACTCTATGGCTACACCTTC.

V usage is TRBV24-1 and J usage is TRBJ1-2, with 7 bases matching TRBD1. The CDR3 has 13 residues. J lost 7 bases, V lost 5 bases, and 6 bases had no gene match. CDR1 and CDR2 (germline): KGHDR, SFDVKD. Here the CDR3 reads CATSVRTGGGYTF. The CDR3 DNA reads as TGTGCCACCAGTGTCCGGACAGGCGGTGGCTACACCTTC.

This rearrangement joins TRBV10-3 to TRBJ1-5; D is undetermined. V was pared by 3 bases and J by 4 bases, with 13 bases between. From germline, CDR1 is ENHRY and CDR2 SYGVKD. The CDR3 length is 15 residues. Here the CDR3 reads CAISDLSTANQPQHF. The CDR3 region has the DNA TGTGCCATCAGTGATTTGTCAACAGCTAATCAGCCCCAGCATTTT.

This clone was counted once. V usage is TRBV6-1 and J usage is TRBJ1-5, with D possibly matching TRBD1 (6 bases). The V end was cut by 4 bases, the J end by 5 bases, with 21 bases between. The CDR3 covers 17 residues. Per germline, CDR1 MNHNS and CDR2 SASEGT. The CDR3 DNA reads as TGTGCCAGCAGTGTCGGGGGGACATCCTTCCACGATCAGCCCCAGCATTTT. It specifies CASSVGGTSFHDQPQHF.

This chain connects TRBV4-1 to TRBJ2-3, with 9 nucleotides matching TRBD2. Germline CDR1 MGHRA, CDR2 YSYEKL. The CDR3 is 16 amino acids. The junction had 3 bases not matched to a gene; V was cut back by 1 base and J by 1 base. CDR3 in amino acids: CASSQGASGGTDTQYF. The CDR3 nucleotides are TGCGCCAGCAGCCAAGGAGCTAGCGGGGGCACAGATACGCAGTATTTT.

J is TRBJ2-5 and V is TRBV3-1 (or the pseudogene TRBV3-2); the match to TRBD1 covers 8 bases. J gave up 5 bases and V 4 bases, and 6 bases lay outside the gene matches. Germline lookup yields CDR1 LGHDT and CDR2 YNNKEL (reference sequence). The CDR3 consists of 14 residues. CDR3: CASSPTGVRETQYF. CDR3 nucleotide sequence: TGTGCCAGCAGCCCGACAGGGGTGCGCGAGACCCAGTACTTC.

The rearrangement joins TRBV6-2 or TRBV6-3 to TRBJ1-2, with 7 nucleotides matching TRBD1. V was clipped by 4 bases and J by 9 bases; unmatched bases: 11. The CDR3 consists of 14 residues. In germline, CDR1 is MNHEY, CDR2 SVGEGT. CDR3 sequence reads: CASSSVPGQYRYTF. The CDR3 nucleotides read TGTGCCAGCAGTTCCGTCCCGGGACAGTATCGCTACACCTTC.

The sample holds one count of this clone. V gene TRBV5-6 combines with J gene TRBJ2-3; 8 bases map to TRBD1. Looked up from germline, CDR1 is SGHDT and CDR2 is YYEEEE. This CDR3 region has 15 residues. With V trimmed by 3 bases and J by 3 bases, 6 bases remained unmatched. CDR3 nucleotide sequence: TGTGCCAGCAGCTCCAGGGGGCGGTGGACAGATACGCAGTATTTT. Translation: CASSSRGRWTDTQYF. Looking up the rest from reference TRBV5-6 and TRBJ2-3 gives the full variable domain: DAGVTQSPTHLIKTRGQQVTLRCSPKSGHDTVSWYQQALGQGPQFIFQYYEEEERQRGNFPDRFSGHQFPNYSSELNVNALLLGDSALYLCASSSRGRWTDTQYFGPGTRLTVL.

The gene calls are TRBV19 and TRBJ1-1, with 8 nucleotides matching TRBD1. Germline V gives CDR1 LNHDA, CDR2 SQIVND (reference sequence). J was trimmed by 2 bases and V by 8 bases; bases with no gene match: 7. This CDR3 is 14 amino acids long. This CDR3 reads CASRQGTVNTEAFF. CDR3 in DNA: TGTGCCAGTCGACAGGGGACCGTAAACACTGAAGCTTTCTTT.

The chain's CDR3 is CASSFGQGSYSPLHF. CDR3 DNA: TGCGCCAGCAGCTTCGGACAGGGGAGTTATTCACCCCTCCACTTT. V is TRBV5-1 and J is TRBJ1-6; 9 bases match TRBD1. Germline CDR1 SGHRS, CDR2 YFSETQ. The CDR3 sequence is 15 residues long. V shed 2 bases and J 8 bases; nucleotides not matched to a gene: 5. Combining the CDR3 with reference TRBV5-1 and TRBJ1-6 gives the whole variable domain KAGVTQTPRYLIKTRGQQVTLSCSPISGHRSVSWYQQTPGQGLQFLFEYFSETQRNKGNFPGRFSGRQFSNSRSEMNVSTLELGDSALYLCASSFGQGSYSPLHFGNGTRLTVT.

This CDR3 reads CASSIGGQGGPHQPQHF. CDR3 nucleotide sequence: TGTGCCAGTAGTATAGGGGGACAGGGAGGGCCCCATCAGCCCCAGCATTTT. The V call is TRBV19, the J call TRBJ1-5; 9 bases fit TRBD1. V shed 1 base and J 5 bases; nucleotides not matched to a gene: 9. Per germline, CDR1 LNHDA and CDR2 SQIVND (reference sequence). The CDR3 has 17 residues.

This chain joins TRBV10-1 and TRBJ1-1; 9 bases map to TRBD1. CDR1 is WNHNN and CDR2 is SYGVQD in the germline V gene (reference sequence). CDR3 size: 13 residues. With V trimmed by 3 bases and J by 11 bases, 7 bases remained unmatched. CDR3 bases: TGCGCCAGCAGTGACTCCGGGACAGGGCTGGCTTTCTTT. The encoded protein is CASSDSGTGLAFF.

This rearrangement joins TRBV18 to TRBJ1-2; D is uncertain. Germline loops: CDR1 KGHSH, CDR2 LQKENI. The CDR3 consists of 13 residues. V was cut by 3 bases and J by 2 bases, with 7 bases left in between. DNA of the CDR3: TGTGCCAGCTCACCGGAAAGAAACTATGGCTACACCTTC. It translates to CASSPERNYGYTF.

The V and J genes are TRBV7-9 and TRBJ1-1; 12 positions match TRBD1. Losses at the gene ends were 3 bases for V and 7 bases for J; bases not matched to a gene: 3. CDR1 is SEHNR and CDR2 is FQNEAQ in the germline V gene (reference sequence). This CDR3 has 14 amino acids. The chain's CDR3 is CASSLGQGAVEAFF. CDR3 nucleotides: TGTGCCAGCAGCTTGGGACAGGGGGCAGTTGAAGCTTTCTTT.

The rearrangement joins TRBV6-5 to TRBJ1-3; D is possibly TRBD1 (5 bases). Germline V gene sequence: CDR1 MNHEY, CDR2 SVGAGI. CDR3 length: 14 residues. Trimming pared 2 bases from V and 4 bases from J, leaving 9 bases between. The CDR3 is CASSYNGAGNTIYF. In nucleotides, the CDR3 is TGTGCCAGCAGTTACAATGGGGCCGGAAACACCATATATTTT.

The gene calls are TRBV29-1 and TRBJ2-7; TRBD1 agrees at 8 bases. Germline trimming cut 0 bases from V and 3 bases from J; bases unmatched to any gene: 4. This CDR3 spans 14 amino acids. Germline V lookup: CDR1 SQVTM, CDR2 ANQGSEA. CDR3 nucleotide sequence: TGCAGCGTTGAAGATTCAGGGGGCGGCTACGAGCAGTACTTC. This encodes CSVEDSGGGYEQYF.

This clone was observed once. The gene calls are TRBV4-1 and TRBJ2-5, with D possibly TRBD2 on 6 matching bases. CDR1 is MGHRA and CDR2 is YSYEKL in the germline V gene. CDR3 length: 15 amino acids. Trimming left V 1 base short and J 10 bases short, with 19 bases between. In nucleotides, the CDR3 is TGCGCCAGCAGCCAAGTGGGACGGGTTCGGAGGGACCAGTACTTC. Translating gives CASSQVGRVRRDQYF.

The rearrangement uses TRBV28 and TRBJ1-4; the match to TRBD1 covers 7 bases. With 8 bases clipped from V and 4 bases from J, the junction kept 7 bases outside the gene matches. Looked up from germline, CDR1 is MDHEN and CDR2 is SYDVKM. CDR3 length equals 14 residues. The CDR3 DNA is TGTGCCAGCCTCCCAGGGGGTTTTAATGAAAAACTGTTTTTT. This translates into CASLPGGFNEKLFF.